Presented here are 4 T cell receptor beta chains from one specimen sequenced in a study of cytomegalovirus exposure and HLA in healthy donors. Primers included in the PCR were 60 Vbeta and 13 Jbeta primers. Here immunoSEQ multiplex PCR was the method, and the copy in TCRdb shows in-frame clones only, minus some. The table has 100,000 to 120,000 clones, 67% seen once; the top ten hold roughly 8.3%. Sequenced input: PBMCs. The receptors were gathered from a young man in good health and CMV-seropositive.

V gene TRBV5-4 combines with J gene TRBJ2-3; D gene uncertain. Germline V lookup: CDR1 SGHNT, CDR2 YYREEE (reference sequence). The CDR3 has 16 amino acids. Between the trimmed V and J ends, which lost 3 bases and 0 bases, there was a span of 14 bases. The CDR3 coding sequence is TGTGCCAGCAGCTCCTGGAGTGAGACTAGCACAGATACGCAGTATTTT. Protein sequence: CASSSWSETSTDTQYF.

The V call is TRBV5-1, the J call TRBJ1-1; tentatively, D is TRBD1 (6 bases). The germline V gene encodes CDR1 SGHRS and CDR2 YFSETQ. This CDR3 contains 17 residues. V gave up 4 bases and J gave up 4 bases, with 23 bases separating them. The CDR3 nucleotides read TGCGCCAGCAGCCCCCCTCGGATACAGGGAAGAGGCACTGAAGCTTTCTTT. Translation gives CASSPPRIQGRGTEAFF.

The chain is built from TRBV7-6 and TRBJ2-7, with a weak D call TRBD1 (5 bases). Trimming pared 0 bases from V and 6 bases from J, leaving 12 bases between. The CDR3 has 14 amino acids. CDR1 is SGHVS and CDR2 is FNYEAQ in the germline V gene. This CDR3 is CASSLAGTGGEQYF. The CDR3 nucleotides read TGTGCCAGCAGCTTAGCGGGCACAGGCGGCGAGCAGTACTTC.

This chain connects TRBV6-5 to TRBJ1-1; D possibly corresponds to TRBD1 (5 bases). Germline CDR1 reads MNHEY; CDR2 reads SVGAGI. V lost 6 bases to trimming and J lost 1 base, with 12 bases between them. The CDR3 runs to 14 residues. The CDR3 loop reads CASRGLGGNTEAFF. The CDR3 DNA sequence: TGTGCCAGCAGGGGGCTAGGTGGGAACACTGAAGCTTTCTTT.